These 2 T cell receptor beta chains came from one sample sequenced in a study of cytomegalovirus exposure and HLA in healthy donors (dated by TCRdb to the late 2010s). Library generation was performed with the immunoSEQ multiplex PCR assay. For the multiplex PCR, a mixture combining 60 forward primers for TCR Vbeta segments and 13 reverse primers for TCR Jbeta segments was used. TCRdb re-hosts the immuneACCESS table, in-frame sequences only. Its copies lack some clones; in the studies checked, an unresolved V gene accounts for under half of them, and the cause for the rest is not known. The table for this sample lists 150,000 to 200,000 clones; 75% of them were counted only once. Of the sample, around 3% falls within the top ten clones. Specimen: PBMCs. These receptors were collected from a woman aged 45-65 years in good health and CMV-seropositive.

This clone was picked up one time. This rearrangement joins TRBV2 to TRBJ2-3; no reliable D call. The length of the CDR3 is 11 residues. Per germline, CDR1 SNHLY and CDR2 FYNNEI. V shed 5 bases and J shed 4 bases, with 4 bases lying between them. CDR3 region: CASSYSDTQYF. CDR3 nucleotides: TGTGCCAGCAGTTATTCAGATACGCAGTATTTT.

This clone was detected only once. The chain is built from TRBV19 and TRBJ2-3, with D possibly TRBD1 on 6 matching bases. The CDR3 runs to 14 residues. V lost 4 bases to trimming and J lost 1 base, with 9 bases between them. CDR1 and CDR2 (germline): LNHDA, SQIVND (reference sequence). The CDR3 spells CASSTRQGTDTQYF. The CDR3 DNA reads TGTGCCAGTAGTACAAGACAGGGCACAGATACGCAGTATTTT.